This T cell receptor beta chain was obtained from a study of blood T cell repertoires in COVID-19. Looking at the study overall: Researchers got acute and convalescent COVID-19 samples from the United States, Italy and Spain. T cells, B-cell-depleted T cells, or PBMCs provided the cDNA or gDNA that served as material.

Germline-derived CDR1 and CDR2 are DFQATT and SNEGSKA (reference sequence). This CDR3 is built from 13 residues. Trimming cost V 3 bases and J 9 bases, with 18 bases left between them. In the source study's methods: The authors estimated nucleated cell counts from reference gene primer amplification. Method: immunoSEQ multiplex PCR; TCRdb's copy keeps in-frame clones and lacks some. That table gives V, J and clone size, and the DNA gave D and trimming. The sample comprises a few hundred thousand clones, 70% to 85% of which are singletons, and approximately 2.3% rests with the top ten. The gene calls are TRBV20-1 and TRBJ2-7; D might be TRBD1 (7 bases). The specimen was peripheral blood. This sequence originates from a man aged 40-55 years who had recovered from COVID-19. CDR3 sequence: CSASVTHQGGQYF. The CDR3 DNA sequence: TGCAGTGCTAGTGTCACGCACCAGGGGGGGCAGTACTTC.